This TCR beta chain was captured by sequencing in a study of cytomegalovirus exposure and HLA in healthy donors. Across the study: Early on, a data release was issued that held about 85 million unique TCRs from HLA-typed donors. Study-wide results and limits: Another analysis was done later, and it associated approximately 18,000 TCR beta sequences with HLA alleles at 0.05 false discovery rate.

PCR used 60 Vbeta primers and 13 Jbeta primers. In the original workflow: Counted up in a later analysis, unique TCR beta chains came to around 80 million, with about 10 million shared. Produced via immunoSEQ multiplex PCR; TCRdb's table is partial and in-frame only. That table furnishes V, J and clone size, whereas the DNA furnished D and trimming. The repertoire holds some 140,000 clones, with over 70% as singletons. V gave up 3 bases and J gave up 1 base; unmatched junction bases: 8. Germline V CDR1 and CDR2: LNHDA, SQIVND (reference sequence). The length of the CDR3 is 18 residues. As concerns this clone: Its antigen is unknown.

The sample taken for sequencing was PBMCs. The chain joins TRBV19 to TRBJ1-5; 11 bases match TRBD1. This clonotype originated in a middle-aged man in good health and CMV-seronegative. In DNA form, the CDR3 reads TGTGCCAGTAGTATTAGGGGACAGGGGGGTTCCAGCAATCAGCCCCAGCATTTT. This codes for CASSIRGQGGSSNQPQHF.